These T cell receptor beta chains were read from a single sample in a study of shared T cell receptors in the human thymus. Using immunoSEQ multiplex PCR, the repertoire was profiled, and TCRdb retains in-frame clones only, with some absent. This sample carries 700,000 or so clones, 80% to 90% of them seen once, and the ten largest clones take 0.0095% to 0.011%. This same sample was also taken into another study, of human thymus T cells.

Sequences were obtained from thymocytes. The receptors come from a girl younger than two with a congenital heart defect. CDR3s include the opening cysteine and the closing phenylalanine or tryptophan. A D gene is named only where the DNA matches it firmly. The size of a clone is reported for some rows only, either as once, few or many, or as a class for expanded clones.

J	V	D	size	DNA	CDR3
TRBJ2-5	TRBV6-5	-	-	TGTGCCAGCAGCTGTCGGCGGGGAGGAGAAGAGACCCAGTACTTC	CASSCRRGGEETQYF
TRBJ2-7	TRBV28	TRBD2	few	TGTGCCAGCAGGGGGGGTAGCGGGGACGAGGGCTCCGAGCAGTACTTC	CASRGGSGDEGSEQYF
TRBJ1-1	TRBV29-1	-	few	TGCAGCGCTAACAGGAGGGGTGGGGCTGAAGCTTTCTTT	CSANRRGGAEAFF
TRBJ2-1	TRBV29-1	-	once	TGCAGCGTTGGTGCGTCCTACAATGAGCAGTTCTTC	CSVGASYNEQFF
TRBJ1-2	TRBV13	TRBD1	-	TGTGCCAGCAGCCTCGAAAAGGGACAGACCTATGGCTACACCTTC	CASSLEKGQTYGYTF
TRBJ1-2	TRBV11-2	-	-	TGTGCCAGCAGCTCCCAACCGGGACAACGTGCATATTGGGGCTACACCTTC	CASSSQPGQRAYWGYTF
TRBJ2-1	TRBV5-1	-	-	TGCGCCAGCAGCTTGGACAGGATTTTATATGACAATGAGCAGTTCTTC	CASSLDRILYDNEQFF
TRBJ2-1	TRBV4-1	TRBD2	-	TGCGCCAGCAGCGGGCGAACTAGCGGGGGGAGCTCCTACAATGAGCAGTTCTTC	CASSGRTSGGSSYNEQFF
TRBJ1-1	TRBV7-9	-	-	TGTGCCAGCAGCTTAGGAGGGGGACAACTCATTCCGAACACTGAAGCTTTCTTT	CASSLGGGQLIPNTEAFF
TRBJ1-1	TRBV27	TRBD1	-	TGTGCCAGCACCAAACTGCCCGGGACAGGGGACACTGAAGCTTTCTTT	CASTKLPGTGDTEAFF
TRBJ1-2	TRBV25-1	TRBD1	-	TGTGCCGCCGGGAATCCGGGACAGGGTCGCTATGGCTACACCTTC	CAAGNPGQGRYGYTF
TRBJ1-2	TRBV5-6	TRBD1	once	TGTGCCAGCCGGGACAGGGCTAACTATGGCTACACCTTC	CASRDRANYGYTF
TRBJ2-5	TRBV25-1	TRBD2	-	TGTGCCAGCAGTGGGGACTATACGGAGACCCAGTACTTC	CASSGDYTETQYF
TRBJ2-1	TRBV9	TRBD1	-	TGTGCCAGCAGCCCAGGACAGGGAATGGTTAATGAGCAGTTCTTC	CASSPGQGMVNEQFF
TRBJ1-1	TRBV2	-	few	TGTGCCAGCACTCCCCTTCCGAACACTGAAGCTTTCTTT	CASTPLPNTEAFF
TRBJ1-3	TRBV5-6	TRBD1	-	TGTGCCAGCAGCTCGGAACTCAGGGGGCTCGGGGAAACTGGAAACACCATATATTTT	CASSSELRGLGETGNTIYF
TRBJ2-5	TRBV4-1	TRBD2	-	TGCGCCAGCAGCCAAGATCGGAAAGCGGGGAGGAAGGAGACCCAGTACTTC	CASSQDRKAGRKETQYF
TRBJ2-2	TRBV2	-	-	TGTGCCAGCGATCCCGGTAACTCGAACAACACCGGGGAGCTGTTTTTT	CASDPGNSNNTGELFF
TRBJ1-3	TRBV5-1	TRBD1	-	TGCGCCAGCAGCTTGGGTCCAACAGGGGCATCTGGAAACACCATATATTTT	CASSLGPTGASGNTIYF
TRBJ1-5	TRBV19	TRBD1	-	TGTGCCAGTAGTGCGGACAGGGACAATCAGCCCCAGCATTTT	CASSADRDNQPQHF
TRBJ2-7	TRBV5-1	TRBD1	-	TGCGCCAGCAGCTTGCGGGCAGGGGGTAACAACGAGCAGTACTTC	CASSLRAGGNNEQYF
TRBJ1-2	TRBV6-1	-	few	TGTGCCAGCACTAAAAACAGGGCCTTTAACTATGGCTACACCTTC	CASTKNRAFNYGYTF
TRBJ1-2	TRBV6-5	TRBD1	-	TGTGCCAGCAGTTACGGAACAGGGGCCTGCTATGGCTACACCTTC	CASSYGTGACYGYTF
TRBJ2-5	TRBV6-6	-	-	TGTGCCAGCAGTTACCCCCCAGGACAGTACCAAGAGACCCAGTACTTC	CASSYPPGQYQETQYF
TRBJ1-2	TRBV7-3	TRBD1	-	TGTGCCAGCAGCTTACAGGGGGCCTATGGCTACACCTTC	CASSLQGAYGYTF
TRBJ1-2	TRBV19	-	-	TGTGCCAGTAGGGCAGGGACATGCTATGGCTACACCTTC	CASRAGTCYGYTF
TRBJ1-2	TRBV27	TRBD1	-	TGTGCCAGCAGACCCCCGGGACAGGGGGCCTACACCTTC	CASRPPGQGAYTF
TRBJ2-5	TRBV4-3	-	-	TGCGCCAGCAGCCAAGAGTCCGGGGATGGTGAGACCCAGTACTTC	CASSQESGDGETQYF
TRBJ1-2	TRBV19	-	-	TGTGCCAGTAAAATCGGACAGCCTTATAACTATGGCTACACCTTC	CASKIGQPYNYGYTF
TRBJ1-2	TRBV10-3	-	-	TGTGCCATCAGTGGGGGGGAAGGACTAGTCATCCCGAGTGATGGCTACACCTTC	CAISGGEGLVIPSDGYTF
TRBJ2-3	TRBV5-6	TRBD2	few	TGTGCCAGCCGGACTAGCGGGGGGGCAGATGATACGCAGTATTTT	CASRTSGGADDTQYF
TRBJ1-5	TRBV28	TRBD1	-	TGTGCCAGCATAGTTAGGGGACAGGGGGACAATCAGCCCCAGCATTTT	CASIVRGQGDNQPQHF
TRBJ2-3	TRBV29-1	TRBD2	-	TGCAGCGTTGAAGATCTTCCTGGACTAGCGTCTAGCACAGATACGCAGTATTTT	CSVEDLPGLASSTDTQYF
TRBJ2-6	TRBV7-9	TRBD2	-	TGTGCCAGCAGCCAAAGGGGCGGGGGGTTTAGCTCTGGGGCCAACGTCCTGACTTTC	CASSQRGGGFSSGANVLTF